This entry lists 28 T cell receptor beta chains sequenced from one sample in a study of blood T cell repertoires in COVID-19. TCRdb's copy holds only in-frame clones and misses some; the assay was immunoSEQ multiplex PCR. This table holds hundreds of thousands of clones, around 89% found once. The specimen sequenced was peripheral blood. The receptor set was obtained from a woman in her twenties or thirties with acute or convalescent COVID-19.

This rearrangement joins TRBV1 to TRBJ2-7; TRBD2 is taken as the D call from the table, unchecked against the DNA. TRBV1 represents a pseudogene. The CDR3 length is 14 residues. The CDR3 protein is CTSSRDSPSYEQYF. CDR3 nucleotides: TGCACCAGCAGCCGGGACTCACCTTCCTACGAGCAGTACTTC.

For the CDR3, the DNA is TGTGCCAGTAGTCCGACAGGGGGCGGCGAGCAGTACTTC. Amino acids: CASSPTGGGEQYF. The gene calls are TRBV19 and TRBJ2-7, with TRBD1 identical over 10 bases. CDR1 is LNHDA, CDR2 SQIVND, per germline (reference sequence). The CDR3 loop spans 13 amino acids. V was clipped by 5 bases and J by 6 bases; unmatched bases: 4.

This clone was seen just once. The V call is TRBV7-3, the J call TRBJ1-1; D gene unclear. Trimming cost V 5 bases and J 1 base, with 11 bases left between them. Germline values: CDR1 SGHTA, CDR2 FQGTGA. This CDR3 has 14 residues. CDR3 in DNA: TGTGCCAGCAGCGCCGAGGGTTCGAACACTGAAGCTTTCTTT. It yields the protein CASSAEGSNTEAFF.

This clone came up once. The chain carries TRBV3-1 (or the pseudogene TRBV3-2) and TRBJ1-6; D ambiguous. Germline V gene data show CDR1 as LGHDT and CDR2 as YNNKEL (reference sequence). Trimming cost V 3 bases and J 9 bases, with 12 bases left between them. CDR3 length equals 14 residues. This CDR3 is CASSQARLGSPLHF. CDR3 in DNA: TGTGCCAGCAGCCAGGCGAGGTTGGGTTCACCCCTCCACTTT.

The chain carries TRBV5-1 and TRBJ2-4; D perhaps matches TRBD2 (6 bases). The CDR3 consists of 14 residues. V was cut by 4 bases and J by 5 bases, with 13 bases left in between. The germline gives CDR1 SGHRS, CDR2 YFSETQ. The CDR3 protein is CASSPGGGENIQYF. DNA for the CDR3: TGCGCCAGCAGCCCCGGGGGTGGGGAAAACATTCAGTACTTC. The full variable domain, completed using reference TRBV5-1 and TRBJ2-4, is KAGVTQTPRYLIKTRGQQVTLSCSPISGHRSVSWYQQTPGQGLQFLFEYFSETQRNKGNFPGRFSGRQFSNSRSEMNVSTLELGDSALYLCASSPGGGENIQYFGAGTRLSVL.

The gene calls are TRBV6-5 and TRBJ2-7; TRBD1 matches at 10 bases. The germline V gene encodes CDR1 MNHEY and CDR2 SVGAGI. CDR3 size: 14 residues. The J segment lost 4 bases and the V segment lost 4 bases, leaving 4 bases of the junction unmatched. The CDR3 bases are TGTGCCAGCAGTTCCAGGGACAGGGGTTACGAGCAGTACTTC. It encodes CASSSRDRGYEQYF.

This chain links TRBV10-2 with TRBJ1-5; D not certain. Trimming left V 4 bases short and J 3 bases short, with 10 bases between. CDR3 length: 14 residues. Looked up from germline, CDR1 is WSHSY and CDR2 is SAAADI. Here the CDR3 DNA reads TGCGCCAGCAGTGCCTACAGTAACAATCAGCCCCAGCATTTT. It encodes CASSAYSNNQPQHF.

The chain combines TRBV4-1 with TRBJ2-2; the D is unclear. The germline V and J ends were trimmed by 0 bases and 1 base, with 6 bases remaining between them. The CDR3 is made up of 15 amino acids. CDR1 and CDR2 from the germline V gene are MGHRA and YSYEKL. The CDR3 nucleotides are TGCGCCAGCAGCCAAGATCCCGGGAACACCGGGGAGCTGTTTTTT. This encodes CASSQDPGNTGELFF.

The chain recombines TRBV19 with TRBJ1-6; 10 bases line up with TRBD1. The CDR3 has 15 amino acids. Per germline, CDR1 LNHDA and CDR2 SQIVND (reference sequence). V dropped 3 bases and J dropped 5; count of bases not matched to a gene: 1. The CDR3 DNA follows: TGTGCCAGTAGTATGGGACAGGGGAATAATTCACCCCTCCACTTT. Protein product: CASSMGQGNNSPLHF.

V gene TRBV6-6 combines with J gene TRBJ1-1; no clear D gene. Deletions cut 2 bases from V and 10 bases from J, with 14 bases between. CDR1 MNHNY and CDR2 SVGAGI come from the germline V gene (reference sequence). The length of the CDR3 is 13 residues. In DNA form, the CDR3 reads TGTGCCAGCAGTTACGAGCTTATATCTGGAGCTTTCTTT. Translated: CASSYELISGAFF.

On this clone itself: The sample carries other DNA sequences with the same CDR3. The chain combines TRBV7-3 with TRBJ1-2; 9 positions agree with TRBD1. The CDR3 totals 14 residues. Per the germline V gene, CDR1 is SGHTA and CDR2 is FQGTGA. Losses at the gene ends were 0 bases for V and 6 bases for J; bases not matched to a gene: 2. The CDR3 nucleotides read TGTGCCAGCAGCTTAACAGGACAGGGGAATGGCTACACCTTC. This translates into CASSLTGQGNGYTF.

A single count supports this clone. The chain recombines TRBV28 with TRBJ1-1; D is unresolved. The CDR3 is made up of 14 amino acids. Trimming removed 8 bases at V and 2 bases at J, with 15 bases between. CDR1 is MDHEN, CDR2 SYDVKM, per germline. This CDR3 reads CASPPEGGNTEAFF. As DNA, the CDR3 is TGTGCCAGCCCTCCGGAGGGCGGTAACACTGAAGCTTTCTTT.

A few counts support this clone. The chain employs TRBV19 and TRBJ1-6; 8 bases are shared with TRBD1. Germline V gene sequence: CDR1 LNHDA, CDR2 SQIVND (reference sequence). The V and J ends lost 7 bases and 7 bases, in that order; junction bases with no gene match: 9. CDR3 size: 15 residues. CDR3 protein: CASTDRGGRNSPLHF. CDR3 in DNA: TGTGCCAGTACCGACAGGGGCGGGAGAAATTCACCCCTCCACTTT.

The CDR3: CATSRAPSGGADTQYF. The CDR3 DNA follows: TGTGCCACCAGCAGAGCCCCTAGCGGGGGTGCGGATACGCAGTATTTT. The V and J genes are TRBV15 and TRBJ2-3, with 10 bases lining up with TRBD2. V gave up 1 base and J gave up 6 bases; unmatched junction bases: 7. The CDR3 totals 16 residues. In germline, CDR1 is LNHNV, CDR2 YYDKDF (reference sequence).

V usage is TRBV6-1 and J usage is TRBJ2-1; D might be TRBD1 (8 bases). Trimming stripped 3 bases from V and 4 bases from J, with 13 bases between. CDR3 size: 15 residues. Germline-derived CDR1 and CDR2 are MNHNS and SASEGT. The CDR3 DNA sequence: TGTGCCAGCAGTGATACAGGGGGGGGGTACAATGAGCAGTTCTTC. Protein sequence: CASSDTGGGYNEQFF.

The chain has TRBV9 and TRBJ2-5; a weak D match, TRBD1 (6 bases). The CDR3 has 15 amino acids. Per the germline V gene, CDR1 is SGDLS and CDR2 is YYNGEE. The V end was cut by 0 bases, the J end by 1 base, with 10 bases between. The CDR3 nucleotides read TGTGCCAGCAGCGTAGCTGGCAGGGGCCAAGAGACCCAGTACTTC. Its translation is CASSVAGRGQETQYF.

This clone was seen only once. The chain combines TRBV4-1 with TRBJ2-5; 7 bases fit TRBD1. Trimming cost V 1 base and J 5 bases; bases outside gene matches: 4. Germline lookup yields CDR1 MGHRA and CDR2 YSYEKL. This CDR3 is 14 amino acids long. For the CDR3, the DNA is TGCGCCAGCAGCCAAGTACAGGGGATGGAGACCCAGTACTTC. Encoded protein: CASSQVQGMETQYF.

J is TRBJ1-1 and V is TRBV7-6, with 8 bases aligning to TRBD1. Germline V lookup: CDR1 SGHVS, CDR2 FNYEAQ. With V trimmed by 0 bases and J by 4 bases, 1 base remained unmatched. The CDR3 totals 14 residues. In DNA, the CDR3 is TGTGCCAGCAGCTTAGCAGACAGGGGCACTGAAGCTTTCTTT. Protein product: CASSLADRGTEAFF.

This clone was seen only once. This sample also contains other DNA sequences that code for the same CDR3. The chain uses TRBV7-9 and TRBJ2-5; no clear D. The CDR3 sequence is 11 residues long. Trimming shortened V by 4 bases and J by 2 bases, and 2 bases separated the two germline ends. CDR1 is SEHNR, CDR2 FQNEAQ, per germline (reference sequence). The CDR3 nucleotides read TGTGCCAGCAGCTCACAAGAGACCCAGTACTTC. Its translation: CASSSQETQYF.

This chain connects TRBV19 to TRBJ2-1; possible D gene TRBD2, 6 bases. Germline values: CDR1 LNHDA, CDR2 SQIVND (reference sequence). Trimming took 1 base from V and 4 from J, leaving 14 bases between them. The CDR3 has 16 amino acids. CDR3: CASSIVQTGTYNEQFF. In nucleotides, the CDR3 is TGTGCCAGTAGTATAGTACAGACCGGGACTTACAATGAGCAGTTCTTC.

The chain links TRBV27 to TRBJ1-5; tentatively, D is TRBD1 (6 bases). Trimming took off 6 bases at V and 5 bases at J, with 14 bases between the two ends. The length of the CDR3 is 14 residues. The germline V gene has CDR1 MNHEY and CDR2 SMNVEV (reference sequence). DNA of the CDR3: TGTGCCAGCAGGGAGACAGGAACGTATCAGCCCCAGCATTTT. Translated, it gives CASRETGTYQPQHF.

The chain recombines TRBV3-1 (or the pseudogene TRBV3-2) with TRBJ2-4; 15 nucleotides match TRBD2. Germline V CDR1 and CDR2: LGHDT, YNNKEL (reference sequence). The CDR3 runs 21 residues. Trimming removed 5 bases from V and 1 base from J; junction bases left unmatched: 15. CDR3 amino acids: CASSYRTSGGAPDLAKNIQYF. In DNA, the CDR3 is TGTGCCAGCAGCTACAGGACTAGCGGGGGGGCGCCCGACCTTGCCAAAAACATTCAGTACTTC.

V gene TRBV25-1 combines with J gene TRBJ1-5, with 7 bases identical to TRBD1. The germline V gene encodes CDR1 MGHDK and CDR2 SYGVNS. After removal of 3 bases from V and 6 bases from J, the junction contained 5 bases not matched to a gene. This CDR3 region has 14 residues. CDR3 protein: CASSDTGATQPQHF. DNA of the CDR3: TGTGCCAGCAGTGACACAGGGGCCACTCAGCCCCAGCATTTT.

V is TRBV19 and J is TRBJ1-6; D unclear. With 3 bases removed from V and 9 bases from J, the gap between germline ends came to 15 bases. The CDR3 loop spans 15 amino acids. Germline values: CDR1 LNHDA, CDR2 SQIVND (reference sequence). In nucleotides, the CDR3 is TGTGCCAGTAGTATCCCCGGGAATCTTCCTTCACCCCTCCACTTT. This encodes CASSIPGNLPSPLHF. The full variable domain, completed using reference TRBV19 and TRBJ1-6, is DGGITQSPKYLFRKEGQNVTLSCEQNLNHDAMYWYRQDPGQGLRLIYYSQIVNDFQKGDIAEGYSVSREKKESFPLTVTSAQKNPTAFYLCASSIPGNLPSPLHFGNGTRLTVT.

The chain has TRBV28 and TRBJ2-7; D perhaps matches TRBD1 (5 bases). The CDR3 extends over 11 amino acids. CDR1 and CDR2 from the germline V gene are MDHEN and SYDVKM. The germline V and J ends were trimmed by 7 bases and 5 bases, with 9 bases remaining between them. CDR3 sequence (DNA): TGTGCCAGCATTCAGGGTAACGAGCAGTACTTC. Translating gives CASIQGNEQYF.

The chain combines TRBV24-1 with TRBJ2-1; 12 bases agree with TRBD2. Per the germline V gene, CDR1 is KGHDR and CDR2 is SFDVKD. This CDR3 is built from 16 residues. V was clipped by 4 bases and J by 7 bases; unmatched bases: 7. CDR3 in amino acids: CATSDMGLAGGNEQFF. CDR3 nucleotides: TGTGCCACCAGTGACATGGGACTAGCGGGTGGGAATGAGCAGTTCTTC.

The chain employs TRBV2 and TRBJ2-5; D gene unclear. The V end lost 5 bases, the J end lost 5 bases, and 6 bases lay between the germline ends. This CDR3 is 11 amino acids long. Germline V lookup: CDR1 SNHLY, CDR2 FYNNEI. CDR3 sequence (DNA): TGTGCCAGCAGTTTACTTGAGACCCAGTACTTC. Its protein is CASSLLETQYF.

The V gene is TRBV28, the J gene TRBJ2-4; tentatively, D is TRBD2 (6 bases). The CDR3 extends over 14 amino acids. V was trimmed by 2 bases and J by 6 bases, leaving 11 bases between them. Germline CDR1 reads MDHEN; CDR2 reads SYDVKM. CDR3 loop: CASSLEGGGNIQYF. The CDR3 DNA reads as TGTGCCAGCAGTTTAGAGGGAGGAGGAAACATTCAGTACTTC.